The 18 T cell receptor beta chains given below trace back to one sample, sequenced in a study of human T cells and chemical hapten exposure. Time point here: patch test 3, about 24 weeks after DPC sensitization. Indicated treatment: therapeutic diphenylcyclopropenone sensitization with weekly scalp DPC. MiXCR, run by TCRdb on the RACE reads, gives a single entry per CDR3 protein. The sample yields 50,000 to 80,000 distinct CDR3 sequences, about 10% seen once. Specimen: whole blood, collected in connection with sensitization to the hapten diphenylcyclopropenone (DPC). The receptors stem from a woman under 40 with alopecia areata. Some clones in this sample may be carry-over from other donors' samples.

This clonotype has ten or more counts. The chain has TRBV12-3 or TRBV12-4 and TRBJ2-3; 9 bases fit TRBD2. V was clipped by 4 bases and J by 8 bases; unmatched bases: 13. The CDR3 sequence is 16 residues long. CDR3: CASSSGTSSFFATQYF. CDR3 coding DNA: TGTGCCAGCAGTTCCGGGACTAGCTCTTTCTTTGCTACGCAGTATTTT.

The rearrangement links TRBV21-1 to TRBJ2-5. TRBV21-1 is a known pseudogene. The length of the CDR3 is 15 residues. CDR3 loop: CASSKGPKHPETQYF. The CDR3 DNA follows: TGTGCCAGCAGCAAGGGTCCTAAGCACCCAGAGACCCAGTACTTC.

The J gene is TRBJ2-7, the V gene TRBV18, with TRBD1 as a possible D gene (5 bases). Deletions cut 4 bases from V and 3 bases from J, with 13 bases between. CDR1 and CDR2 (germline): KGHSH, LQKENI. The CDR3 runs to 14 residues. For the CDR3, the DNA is TGTGCCAGCTCACGAGCAGCCCAGGGCTACGAGCAGTACTTC. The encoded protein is CASSRAAQGYEQYF.

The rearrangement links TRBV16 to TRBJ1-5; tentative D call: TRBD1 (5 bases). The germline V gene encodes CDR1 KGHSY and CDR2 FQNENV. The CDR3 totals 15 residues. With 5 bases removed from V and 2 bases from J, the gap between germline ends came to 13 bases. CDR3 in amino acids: CASSEEGVRNQPQHF. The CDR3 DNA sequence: TGTGCCAGCAGCGAAGAAGGGGTTCGCAATCAGCCCCAGCATTTT.

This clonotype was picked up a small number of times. Here the CDR3 reads CASTPGSGANVLTF. CDR3 bases: TGTGCCAGCACCCCCGGTTCTGGGGCCAACGTCCTGACTTTC. The J gene is TRBJ2-6, the V gene TRBV9; no firm D call. Germline V CDR1 and CDR2: SGDLS, YYNGEE. The CDR3 covers 14 residues. The V gene lost 6 bases and the J gene lost 1 base, with 8 bases spanning the gap.

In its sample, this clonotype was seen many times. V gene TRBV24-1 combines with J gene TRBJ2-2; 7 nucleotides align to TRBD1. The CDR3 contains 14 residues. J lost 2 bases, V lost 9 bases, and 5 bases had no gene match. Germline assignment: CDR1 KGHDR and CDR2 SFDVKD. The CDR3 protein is CATSDRINTGELFF. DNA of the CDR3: TGTGCCACCTCGGACAGGATTAACACCGGGGAGCTGTTTTTT.

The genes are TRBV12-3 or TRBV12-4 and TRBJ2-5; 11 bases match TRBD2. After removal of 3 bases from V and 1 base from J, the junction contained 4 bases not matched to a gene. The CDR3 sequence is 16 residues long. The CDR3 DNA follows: TGTGCCAGCAGTTTTAGACTAGCGGGACCCCAAGAGACCCAGTACTTC. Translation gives CASSFRLAGPQETQYF.

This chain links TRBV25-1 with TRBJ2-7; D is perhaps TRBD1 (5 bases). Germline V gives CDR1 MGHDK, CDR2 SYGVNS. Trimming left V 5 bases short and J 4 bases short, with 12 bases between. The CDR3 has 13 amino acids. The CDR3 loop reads CASSQDPGYEQYF. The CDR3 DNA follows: TGTGCCAGCAGTCAGGACCCAGGGTACGAGCAGTACTTC.

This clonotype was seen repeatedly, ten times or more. The CDR3 nucleotides read TGTGCCAGCAGCCCCGGGACCTCCTACGAGCAGTACTTC. It encodes CASSPGTSYEQYF. The chain links TRBV3-2 to TRBJ2-7. TRBV3-2 is designated a pseudogene. The CDR3 sequence is 13 residues long.

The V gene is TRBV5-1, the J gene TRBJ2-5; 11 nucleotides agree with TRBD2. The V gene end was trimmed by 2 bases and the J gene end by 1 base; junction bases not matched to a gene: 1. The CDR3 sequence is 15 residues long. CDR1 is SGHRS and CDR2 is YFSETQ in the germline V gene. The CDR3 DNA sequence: TGCGCCAGCAGCTTACTAGCGGGGGCCCAAGAGACCCAGTACTTC. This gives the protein CASSLLAGAQETQYF. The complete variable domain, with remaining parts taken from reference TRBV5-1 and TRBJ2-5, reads KAGVTQTPRYLIKTRGQQVTLSCSPISGHRSVSWYQQTPGQGLQFLFEYFSETQRNKGNFPGRFSGRQFSNSRSEMNVSTLELGDSALYLCASSLLAGAQETQYFGPGTRLLVL.

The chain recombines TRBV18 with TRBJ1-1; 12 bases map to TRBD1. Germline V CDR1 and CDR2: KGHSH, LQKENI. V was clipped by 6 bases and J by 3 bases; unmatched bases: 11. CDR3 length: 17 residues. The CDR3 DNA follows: TGTGCCAGCTCGCGAACGGGACAGGGGGCTCTTGACACTGAAGCTTTCTTT. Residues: CASSRTGQGALDTEAFF.

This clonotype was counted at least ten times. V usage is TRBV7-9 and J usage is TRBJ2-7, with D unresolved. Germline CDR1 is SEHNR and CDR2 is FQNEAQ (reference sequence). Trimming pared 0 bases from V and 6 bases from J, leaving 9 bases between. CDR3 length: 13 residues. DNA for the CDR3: TGTGCCAGCAGCTTAGCTTTCCGTCGCGAGCAGTACTTC. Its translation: CASSLAFRREQYF.

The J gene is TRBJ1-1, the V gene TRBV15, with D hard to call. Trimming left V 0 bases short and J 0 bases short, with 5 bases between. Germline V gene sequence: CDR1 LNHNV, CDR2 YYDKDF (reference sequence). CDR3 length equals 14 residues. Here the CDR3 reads CATSRDQMNTEAFF. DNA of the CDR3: TGTGCCACCAGCAGAGATCAGATGAACACTGAAGCTTTCTTT.

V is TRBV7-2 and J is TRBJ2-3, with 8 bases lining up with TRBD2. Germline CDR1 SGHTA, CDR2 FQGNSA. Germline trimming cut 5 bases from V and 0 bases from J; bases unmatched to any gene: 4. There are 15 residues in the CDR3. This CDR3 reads CASSRSSGSTDTQYF. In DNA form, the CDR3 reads TGTGCCAGCAGCAGATCTAGCGGGAGCACAGATACGCAGTATTTT. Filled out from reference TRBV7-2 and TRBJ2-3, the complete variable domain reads GAGVSQSPSNKVTEKGKDVELRCDPISGHTALYWYRQSLGQGLEFLIYFQGNSAPDKSGLPSDRFSAERTGGSVSTLTIQRTQQEDSAVYLCASSRSSGSTDTQYFGPGTRLTVL.

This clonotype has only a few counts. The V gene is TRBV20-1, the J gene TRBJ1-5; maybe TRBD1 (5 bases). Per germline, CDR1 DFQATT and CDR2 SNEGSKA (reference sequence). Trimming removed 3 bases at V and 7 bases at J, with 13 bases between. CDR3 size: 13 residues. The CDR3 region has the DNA TGCAGTGCTAGTGAGTGGGGGTCCCAGCCCCAGCATTTT. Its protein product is CSASEWGSQPQHF.

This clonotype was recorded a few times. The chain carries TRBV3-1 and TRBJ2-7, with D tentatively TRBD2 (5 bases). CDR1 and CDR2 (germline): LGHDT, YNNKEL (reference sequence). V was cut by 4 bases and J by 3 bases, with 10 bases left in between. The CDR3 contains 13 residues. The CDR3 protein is CASSPPGVYEQYF. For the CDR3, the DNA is TGTGCCAGCAGCCCCCCCGGGGTCTACGAGCAGTACTTC.

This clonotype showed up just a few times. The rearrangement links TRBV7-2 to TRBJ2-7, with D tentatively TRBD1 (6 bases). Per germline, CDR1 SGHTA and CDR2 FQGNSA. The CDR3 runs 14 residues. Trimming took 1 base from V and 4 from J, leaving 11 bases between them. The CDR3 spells CASSLVQGLYEQYF. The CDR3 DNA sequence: TGTGCCAGCAGCTTAGTACAGGGTCTGTACGAGCAGTACTTC.

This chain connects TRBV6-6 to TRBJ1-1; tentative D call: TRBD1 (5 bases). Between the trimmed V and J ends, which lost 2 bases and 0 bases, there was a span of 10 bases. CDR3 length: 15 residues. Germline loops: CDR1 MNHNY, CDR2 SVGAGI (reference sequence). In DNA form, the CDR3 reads TGTGCCAGCAGTTACCAGACAGCCGTGAACACTGAAGCTTTCTTT. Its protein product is CASSYQTAVNTEAFF.